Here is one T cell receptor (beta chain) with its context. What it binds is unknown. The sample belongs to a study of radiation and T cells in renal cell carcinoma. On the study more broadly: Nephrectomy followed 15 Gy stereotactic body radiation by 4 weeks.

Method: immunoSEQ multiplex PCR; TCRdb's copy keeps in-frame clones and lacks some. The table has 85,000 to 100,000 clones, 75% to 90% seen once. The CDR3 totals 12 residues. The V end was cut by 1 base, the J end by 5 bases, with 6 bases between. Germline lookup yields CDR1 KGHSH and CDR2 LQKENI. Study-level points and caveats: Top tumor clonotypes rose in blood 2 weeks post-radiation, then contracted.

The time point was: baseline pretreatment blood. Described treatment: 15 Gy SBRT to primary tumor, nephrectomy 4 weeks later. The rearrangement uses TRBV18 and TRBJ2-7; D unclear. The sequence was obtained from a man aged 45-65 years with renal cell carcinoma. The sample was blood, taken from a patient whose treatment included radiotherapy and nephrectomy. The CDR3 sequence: CASSPLGDEQYF. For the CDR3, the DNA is TGTGCCAGCTCACCACTTGGGGACGAGCAGTACTTC.